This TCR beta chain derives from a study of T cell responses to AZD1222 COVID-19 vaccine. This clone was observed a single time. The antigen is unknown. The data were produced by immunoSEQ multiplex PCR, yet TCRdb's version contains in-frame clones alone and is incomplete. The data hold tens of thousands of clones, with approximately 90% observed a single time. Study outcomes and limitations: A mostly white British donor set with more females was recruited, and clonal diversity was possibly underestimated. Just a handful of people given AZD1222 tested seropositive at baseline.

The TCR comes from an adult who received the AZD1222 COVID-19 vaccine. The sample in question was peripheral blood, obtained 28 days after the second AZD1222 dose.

The DNA for the CDR3 is TGTGCCAGCAGTTTATCCGGGAACTACGAGCAGTACTTC. It is translated as CASSLSGNYEQYF. The chain is built from TRBV12-3 or TRBV12-4 and TRBJ2-7; perhaps TRBD2 as D (5 bases). V lost 2 bases, J lost 3 bases, and 8 bases lay in between. CDR3 length: 13 amino acids.